This T cell receptor beta chain was profiled in a study of OX40 agonist ivuxolimab in advanced cancers. Study-wide results and limits: Normalized T-cell clonal expansion was also low in some nonresponders. Partly responding patients at 0.1-3.0 mg/kg showed some of the smallest clonal expansion.

Here immunoSEQ multiplex PCR was the method, and the copy in TCRdb shows in-frame clones only, minus some. Found here are 65,000 to 75,000 clones, 70% to 90% of them singletons; the top ten hold roughly 0.98%. In regard to this clone: Its antigen remains unknown. Other DNA sequences of this sample code for an identical CDR3.

The germline V and J ends were trimmed by 0 bases and 5 bases, with 8 bases remaining between them. The CDR3 is 14 residues long. Germline CDR1 SGHRS, CDR2 YFSETQ. Sequences were derived from CD4+ or CD8+ T cells sorted from blood, sampled in a trial of the OX40 agonist ivuxolimab. The origin of this receptor is an adult with an advanced solid tumor such as melanoma, head and neck, liver or kidney cancer. V usage is TRBV5-1 and J usage is TRBJ1-4; the D gene is possibly TRBD1 (6 bases). The CDR3 here is CASSLGQGNEKLFF. CDR3 bases: TGCGCCAGCAGCTTGGGGCAGGGGAATGAAAAACTGTTTTTT.